This T cell receptor (beta chain) was captured by sequencing in a study of sequential checkpoint blockade in melanoma. Study context: Arm A got nivolumab then ipilimumab; arm B the reverse, 1:1. TCRbeta immunosequencing was performed on DNA from 75 to 95 pretreatment melanoma tumor samples. After both sequences, patients received maintenance nivolumab. Approximately 20 patients had tumor biopsies before treatment and at week 13.

This clone has a handful of counts. The table came from immunoSEQ multiplex PCR; TCRdb's copy has only in-frame clones and leaves some out. The sample yields about 37,000 clones, roughly a third seen once. Described treatment: randomized to nivolumab then ipilimumab (arm A) or the reverse (arm B). The sequenced sample was tumor tissue (inferred from file names), obtained from a patient given nivolumab and ipilimumab in sequence. The TCR sequence derives from a human donor with melanoma.

The chain's CDR3 is CASRGFNTGELFF. CDR3 nucleotide sequence: TGTGCCAGCAGGGGATTCAACACCGGGGAGCTGTTTTTT. This chain links TRBV6-8 with TRBJ2-2; D remains ambiguous. Germline CDR1 MNHGY, CDR2 SAAAGT. There are 13 residues in the CDR3. V was pared by 6 bases and J by 2 bases, with 7 bases between.